This TCR beta chain was sequenced for a study of T cell repertoires in cytomegalovirus infection (dated by TCRdb to the late 2010s). For the wider study: Peptide stimulations targeted recently identified HLA-C-restricted CMV epitopes, whose presentation resists viral immunomodulation, together with well-studied HLA-B-restricted epitopes. The HLA type of each donor mattered for the analysis, because public TCR beta signatures pointed to carriage of CMV infection along with the matching HLA type. Overall study outcomes, separate from this receptor: In the ex vivo response, HLA-C-restricted CMV-specific TCR beta clonotypes were dominant, and in two of eight donors the single most frequent clonotype came from this HLA-C-restricted group. In both this cohort and an independent cohort of 300 to 450 donors, the cumulative frequency of public TCR beta family members distinguished carriers of CMV infection plus the relevant HLA type.

Worth noting for this clonotype: Its antigen is still unknown. Base qualities were left out, and no much larger clone turns up one base away.

CDR1 and CDR2 are read off the germline V gene (reference sequence) as DFQATT and SNEGSKA. Spanning cysteine to phenylalanine, the CDR3 consists of 14 amino acids. This entry keeps only the CDR3 DNA: 42 bases, framed from base 1. The junction carries 15 bases between V and J, which are trimmed by 3 bases and 7 bases respectively. The sample's treatment or condition label is to be understood as: in vitro stimulation with specific CMV peptide epitopes to enrich CMV-specific T cells. Sequencing relied on an Illumina HiSeq 1500. The public reads were reprocessed in TCRdb via fastp at Q25 and MiXCR, keeping in-frame beta chains. Records with the same CDR3 protein are collapsed into one entry carrying the most frequent genes and DNA. The sample table contains 350,000 to 400,000 distinct CDR3 sequences; only one count was recorded for roughly 36% of them. Of the sample, about 13% falls within the top ten clones.

The sequencing used cultured PBMCs, collected from culture after CMV antigen stimulation. This clonotype originated in a human donor in good health (CMV status not recorded). Some clones in this sample may be carry-over from other donors' samples. The rearrangement combines TRBV20-1 with TRBJ1-4; TRBD1 is possibly the D segment (6 matching bases). The CDR3 here reads CSASSAGEGEKLFF. Read as DNA, the sequence is TGCAGTGCTAGTTCGGCAGGGGAAGGTGAAAAACTGTTTTTT.